These 18 T cell receptor beta chains share one sample of origin, sequenced in a study of cytomegalovirus exposure and HLA in healthy donors. The PCR used 60 Vbeta and 13 Jbeta primers. TCRdb's copy holds only in-frame clones and misses some; the assay was immunoSEQ multiplex PCR. The sample contains under 200,000 clones, more than 65% of which appear only once. The sample comprised PBMCs. The source is a woman aged 45-65 years in good health and CMV-seronegative.

This clone was recorded only once. The chain carries TRBV27 and TRBJ1-6, with D possibly matching TRBD1 (5 bases). V was cut by 5 bases and J by 2 bases, with 13 bases left in between. Germline-derived CDR1 and CDR2 are MNHEY and SMNVEV (reference sequence). CDR3 size: 16 residues. CDR3 residues: CASSPSRQTYNSPLHF. Written as DNA, the CDR3 is TGTGCCAGCAGTCCCTCGAGACAGACCTATAATTCACCCCTCCACTTT.

About this clone: At one end the junction does not follow the germline gene, possibly because of a read error. The gene calls are TRBV7-9 and TRBJ1-1; 10 bases fit TRBD1. The CDR3 totals 16 residues. The germline V gene has CDR1 SEHNR and CDR2 FQNEAQ (reference sequence). The CDR3: CSSSLVRTGGMVEAFF. The CDR3 nucleotides are TGTTCCAGCAGCTTAGTTCGGACAGGGGGAATGGTTGAAGCTTTCTTT.

This chain joins TRBV9 and TRBJ2-7, with TRBD1 matching 8 bases. The CDR3 sequence is 13 residues long. The germline V gene encodes CDR1 SGDLS and CDR2 YYNGEE. Unmatched junction bases numbered 2, after V lost 3 bases and J lost 3 bases. CDR3 protein: CASSGTGRYEQYF. CDR3 bases: TGTGCCAGCAGCGGGACAGGGCGCTACGAGCAGTACTTC. Based on the CDR3 plus reference TRBV9 and TRBJ2-7, the full variable domain is DSGVTQTPKHLITATGQRVTLRCSPRSGDLSVYWYQQSLDQGLQFLIQYYNGEERAKGNILERFSAQQFPDLHSELNLSSLELGDSALYFCASSGTGRYEQYFGPGTRLTVT.

This clone occurred a few times. The rearrangement joins TRBV5-3 to TRBJ2-7, with TRBD2 identical over 15 bases. TRBV5-3 is flagged as an ORF with uncertain function. The junction had 14 bases not matched to a gene; V was cut back by 8 bases and J by 5 bases. This CDR3 spans 17 amino acids. Written as DNA, the CDR3 is TGTGCCAGTCTTCGCGGACTAGCGGGGGGGCTATTTGACGAGCAGTACTTC. Its translation: CASLRGLAGGLFDEQYF.

The chain recombines TRBV5-1 with TRBJ2-5, with D possibly TRBD1 on 6 matching bases. Near its end, the DNA agrees better with TRBJ2-7, so the J call may be wrong. Germline CDR1 reads SGHRS; CDR2 reads YFSETQ. The CDR3 totals 14 residues. The CDR3 loop reads CASSFTGDTYEQYF. The CDR3 DNA reads as TGCGCCAGCAGCTTCACTGGGGACACCTACGAGCAGTACTTC.

This clone was seen a handful of times. The genes are TRBV28 and TRBJ2-3; 10 bases map to TRBD2. CDR3 size: 15 residues. CDR1 and CDR2 (germline): MDHEN, SYDVKM. Losses at the gene ends were 5 bases for V and 5 bases for J; bases not matched to a gene: 7. The CDR3 loop reads CASSQLGLAEDTQYF. The CDR3 nucleotides are TGTGCCAGCAGTCAACTCGGACTAGCGGAAGATACGCAGTATTTT.

This clone was detected a few times. V and J are TRBV6-5 and TRBJ1-1; D may be TRBD1 (6 bases). Germline CDR1 reads MNHEY; CDR2 reads SVGAGI. With 8 bases removed from V and 1 base from J, the gap between germline ends came to 14 bases. This CDR3 has 14 residues. As DNA, the CDR3 is TGTGCCAGCTCTAGGCAGGGGCCGAACACTGAAGCTTTCTTT. Its protein product is CASSRQGPNTEAFF.

This clone was seen once. The genes are TRBV7-2 and TRBJ2-7; weak D call: TRBD1 (6 bases). CDR3 size: 14 residues. The V end lost 5 bases, the J end lost 6 bases, and 17 bases lay between the germline ends. Germline lookup yields CDR1 SGHTA and CDR2 FQGNSA. CDR3 in DNA: TGTGCCAGCAGCGAGAGACAGGTCTCGATCGAGCAGTACTTC. Translated, it gives CASSERQVSIEQYF.

This chain links TRBV7-2 with TRBJ2-2; TRBD1 agrees at 7 bases. Trimming removed 6 bases from V and 1 base from J; junction bases left unmatched: 2. The CDR3 is made up of 14 amino acids. CDR1 is SGHTA and CDR2 is FQGNSA in the germline V gene. The CDR3 DNA follows: TGTGCCAGCAGTCGACAGGGGAACACCGGGGAGCTGTTTTTT. Translating gives CASSRQGNTGELFF.

The chain uses TRBV2 and TRBJ2-3, with 9 bases lining up with TRBD2. V shed 6 bases and J 4 bases; nucleotides not matched to a gene: 11. CDR3 size: 16 residues. CDR1 is SNHLY, CDR2 FYNNEI, per germline. Written as DNA, the CDR3 is TGTGCCAGCAGCGCGACTAGCGGAATCCGGGCAGATACGCAGTATTTT. Amino acids: CASSATSGIRADTQYF.

The chain couples TRBV7-8 to TRBJ2-1; 8 nucleotides align to TRBD1. The trim removed 3 bases at V and 4 bases at J, leaving 14 bases unmatched. The CDR3 extends over 18 amino acids. Germline V gene data show CDR1 as SGHVS and CDR2 as FQNEAQ. Here the CDR3 DNA reads TGTGCCAGCAGCTTGGGAATAACAGGGGGGCAATTGTACAATGAGCAGTTCTTC. This sequence encodes CASSLGITGGQLYNEQFF.

This clone was counted between two and nine times. The chain joins TRBV5-4 to TRBJ2-5, with 11 bases that match TRBD2. This CDR3 is 17 amino acids long. Per germline, CDR1 SGHNT and CDR2 YYREEE (reference sequence). V was pared by 4 bases and J by 5 bases, with 13 bases of the junction left unmatched. CDR3 region: CASSTGLAEPRRETQYF. The CDR3 region has the DNA TGTGCCAGCAGCACGGGACTAGCGGAACCCCGCCGCGAGACCCAGTACTTC.

This chain joins TRBV30 and TRBJ1-5, with D perhaps matching TRBD1 (6 bases). CDR3 length equals 17 residues. In germline, CDR1 is GTSNPN, CDR2 SVGIG (reference sequence). The V gene lost 5 bases and the J gene lost 1 base, with 21 bases spanning the gap. The CDR3 nucleotides are TGTGCCTGGGAGACAGACTACAGGGTGGTGAGCAATCAGCCCCAGCATTTT. This encodes CAWETDYRVVSNQPQHF.

This chain connects TRBV5-1 to TRBJ2-1; 14 bases align to TRBD2. Germline values: CDR1 SGHRS, CDR2 YFSETQ. CDR3 length: 16 residues. V dropped 2 bases and J dropped 9; count of bases not matched to a gene: 7. DNA for the CDR3: TGCGCCAGCAGCTTCCGACTAGCGGGAGGGGGAGGTGAGCAGTTCTTC. It yields the protein CASSFRLAGGGGEQFF.

V gene TRBV23-1 combines with J gene TRBJ2-1; 10 bases align to TRBD2. TRBV23-1 is noted as an ORF with a role that remains uncertain. J was trimmed by 0 bases and V by 4 bases; bases with no gene match: 3. CDR3 length: 16 amino acids. The CDR3 DNA sequence: TGCGCCAGCAGTCTCAGACTAGCGGGCTCCTACAATGAGCAGTTCTTC. Translated: CASSLRLAGSYNEQFF.

The chain employs TRBV15 and TRBJ1-4; the D gene is possibly TRBD1 (6 bases). From germline, CDR1 is LNHNV and CDR2 YYDKDF (reference sequence). The CDR3 totals 14 residues. Trimming stripped 4 bases from V and 5 bases from J, with 11 bases between. Written as DNA, the CDR3 is TGTGCCACCAGCACACCGGGACAAAATGAAAAACTGTTTTTT. Its protein product is CATSTPGQNEKLFF.

The rearrangement uses TRBV5-8 and TRBJ1-1; possibly TRBD1 for D (5 bases). CDR1 and CDR2 from the germline V gene are SGHTS and YDEGEE. Trimming removed 3 bases at V and 7 bases at J, with 10 bases between. This CDR3 region has 12 residues. The CDR3 spells CASSSRQLEAFF. The CDR3 nucleotides are TGTGCCAGCAGCTCAAGACAGCTTGAAGCTTTCTTT. The full variable domain, rest sourced from reference TRBV5-8 and TRBJ1-1, is EAGVTQSPTHLIKTRGQQATLRCSPISGHTSVYWYQQALGLGLQFLLWYDEGEERNRGNFPPRFSGRQFPNYSSELNVNALELEDSALYLCASSSRQLEAFFGQGTRLTVV.

The chain couples TRBV27 to TRBJ1-2; unclear D gene. Germline V gene data show CDR1 as MNHEY and CDR2 as SMNVEV (reference sequence). The V gene lost 2 bases and the J gene lost 6 bases, with 10 bases spanning the gap. The CDR3 extends over 13 amino acids. The CDR3 region is CASSLEMGNGYTF. The CDR3 bases are TGTGCCAGCAGTTTAGAAATGGGCAATGGCTACACCTTC.